Listed here is a single T cell receptor (beta chain). This entry is derived from a study of blood T cell repertoires in COVID-19. Study-wide context: From T cells, B-cell-depleted T cells, or PBMCs came the material, which was cDNA or gDNA.

Original data processing: Reference gene primer amplification gave estimated nucleated cell counts. The protocol was immunoSEQ multiplex PCR, while the TCRdb copy is restricted to in-frame clones and leaves out a portion. V and J calls and clone size are given by that table; D and trimming were obtained from the DNA. The sample consists of about 270,000 clones, 85% to 90% of them appearing once. Cohort assignment relied on participant-reported clinical history. The CDR3 extends over 15 amino acids. Trimming stripped 0 bases from V and 3 bases from J, with 8 bases between. Germline CDR1 reads LGHNA; CDR2 reads YSLEER.

The sample consisted of PBMCs or T cells enriched from blood (not recorded which). The V and J genes are TRBV4-3 and TRBJ1-4; no definite D call. The source is a young woman with acute COVID-19. The CDR3 reads CASSQDLGPNEKLFF. CDR3 bases: TGCGCCAGCAGCCAAGATTTGGGCCCTAATGAAAAACTGTTTTTT.